These T cell receptor beta chains were read from a single sample in a study of T-cell reconstitution after alpha-beta-depleted transplantation in children. TCRdb itself ran the PCR reads through MiXCR, one entry per CDR3 protein. The data show 150,000 to 200,000 distinct CDR3 sequences, 6.3% seen once. Source: PBMCs, taken before TCRalphabeta/CD19-depleted stem cell transplant. The origin of the receptors is a girl less than two years old with combined immunodeficiency, due to receive a stem cell transplant. CDR3s include the opening cysteine and the closing phenylalanine or tryptophan. Each record gives: J gene, V gene, CDR3 length, D gene, clone size, CDR3 DNA, CDR3 protein. A D gene is named only where the DNA matches it firmly. Not every row has a clone size; where given, it reads once, few, many or a size class.

j_gene: TRBJ2-2; v_gene: TRBV3-1; len: 16; d_gene: TRBD2; abundance: many; CDR3nt: TGTGCCAGCAGCCGGGCTAGCGGGGATAACACCGGGGAGCTGTTTTTT; CDR3aa: CASSRASGDNTGELFF
j_gene: TRBJ2-1; v_gene: TRBV4-3; len: 17; d_gene: .; abundance: many; CDR3nt: TGCGCCAGCAGCCAAGCCCCCAGCGGAAGGTCCTACAATGAGCAGTTCTTC; CDR3aa: CASSQAPSGRSYNEQFF
j_gene: TRBJ1-1; v_gene: TRBV7-9; len: 10; d_gene: .; abundance: .; CDR3nt: TGTGCCTACGGGGGCACTGAAGCTTTCTTT; CDR3aa: CAYGGTEAFF
j_gene: TRBJ2-1; v_gene: TRBV7-2; len: 15; d_gene: .; abundance: few; CDR3nt: TGTGCCAGCAGGCCCCTGGGGGGCGCCTCAAATGAGCAGTTCTTC; CDR3aa: CASRPLGGASNEQFF
j_gene: TRBJ2-3; v_gene: TRBV20-1; len: 16; d_gene: .; abundance: many; CDR3nt: TGCAGTGCTAGAGGGGCCTTAGGGTGGGCCACAGATACGCAGTATTTT; CDR3aa: CSARGALGWATDTQYF
j_gene: TRBJ2-1; v_gene: TRBV29-1; len: 14; d_gene: TRBD1; abundance: many; CDR3nt: TGCAGCGTTTCTCCGGGACAGGGTTACAATGAGCAGTTCTTC; CDR3aa: CSVSPGQGYNEQFF
j_gene: TRBJ2-7; v_gene: TRBV6-5; len: 14; d_gene: .; abundance: many; CDR3nt: TGTGCCAGCAGTTATGGGGGGATCTCCTACGAGCAGTACTTC; CDR3aa: CASSYGGISYEQYF
j_gene: TRBJ1-1; v_gene: TRBV19; len: 17; d_gene: TRBD1; abundance: few; CDR3nt: TGTGCCAGTAGTATGGGGATAGGACAGGGGGAATGGACTGAAGCTTTCTTT; CDR3aa: CASSMGIGQGEWTEAFF
j_gene: TRBJ2-5; v_gene: TRBV14; len: 16; d_gene: TRBD1; abundance: many; CDR3nt: TGTGCCAGCAGCCAAGTGCGAGGACAGGGCATAGAGACCCAGTACTTC; CDR3aa: CASSQVRGQGIETQYF
j_gene: TRBJ2-7; v_gene: TRBV4-1; len: 16; d_gene: .; abundance: many; CDR3nt: TGCGCCAGCAGCCAAGTCATTGGGGACGGGCTTTACGAGCAGTACTTC; CDR3aa: CASSQVIGDGLYEQYF
j_gene: TRBJ1-5; v_gene: TRBV7-8; len: 17; d_gene: .; abundance: many; CDR3nt: TGTGCCAGCAGCCAACCACGCCTTGGGGGCGCTTATCAGCCCCAGCATTTT; CDR3aa: CASSQPRLGGAYQPQHF
j_gene: TRBJ2-7; v_gene: TRBV7-9; len: 15; d_gene: TRBD1; abundance: many; CDR3nt: TGTGCCAGCAGCTTGAGGGGGCGCGTGCCCTACGAGCAGTACTTC; CDR3aa: CASSLRGRVPYEQYF
j_gene: TRBJ2-7; v_gene: TRBV7-9; len: 15; d_gene: .; abundance: few; CDR3nt: TGTGCCAGCAGCCTCGTGGGGGGGCTCGGATACGAGCAGTACTTC; CDR3aa: CASSLVGGLGYEQYF
j_gene: TRBJ2-1; v_gene: TRBV12-3/TRBV12-4; len: 16; d_gene: TRBD2; abundance: many; CDR3nt: TGTGCCAGCGGGACTAGCGGGAGTTCTTCCTACAATGAGCAGTTCTTC; CDR3aa: CASGTSGSSSYNEQFF
j_gene: TRBJ2-7; v_gene: TRBV13; len: 18; d_gene: TRBD2; abundance: many; CDR3nt: TGTGCCAGCAGCTTTGGACTAGCGGGAGGACCGAGCTCCTACGAGCAGTACTTC; CDR3aa: CASSFGLAGGPSSYEQYF
j_gene: TRBJ1-6; v_gene: TRBV6-1; len: 15; d_gene: .; abundance: .; CDR3nt: TGTGCCAGCAGACAGTACCAGGGTGCCAATTCACCCCTCCACTTT; CDR3aa: CASRQYQGANSPLHF
j_gene: TRBJ1-1; v_gene: TRBV3-1; len: 15; d_gene: .; abundance: few; CDR3nt: TGTGCCAGCAGCCAAGGTCTGGGACTGCACACTGAAGCTTTCTTT; CDR3aa: CASSQGLGLHTEAFF
j_gene: TRBJ2-7; v_gene: TRBV12-3/TRBV12-4; len: 13; d_gene: .; abundance: many; CDR3nt: TGTGCCAGCAGTCTCGCGGGTACCTACGAGCAGTACTTC; CDR3aa: CASSLAGTYEQYF
j_gene: TRBJ2-6; v_gene: TRBV7-8; len: 16; d_gene: .; abundance: many; CDR3nt: TGTGCCAGCAGCCCTGGGTACTTCTCTGGGGCCAACGTCCTGACTTTC; CDR3aa: CASSPGYFSGANVLTF
j_gene: TRBJ2-3; v_gene: TRBV27; len: 12; d_gene: .; abundance: many; CDR3nt: TGTGCCAGCAGTGTACCCGCAGATACGCAGTATTTT; CDR3aa: CASSVPADTQYF